Listed below are T cell receptor beta chains from one sample, sequenced in a study of stem cell transplantation in POMP-related autoinflammatory disease. Assay used: immunoSEQ multiplex PCR; TCRdb lists only in-frame clones, some missing. Among roughly 28,000 clones, more than 75% were seen once, and the ten largest hold approximately 2.4%. This specimen was CD4+ T cells from PBMCs, taken before stem cell transplantation. These receptor sequences come from a human donor with POMP-related autoinflammation and immune dysregulation (PRAID). Each CDR3 is given with its conserved first and last residue. A D gene is named only where the DNA matches it firmly. Size is stated for part of the rows, as once, few or many counts, or as a class when the clone is expanded.

CDR3nt	CDR3aa	v_gene	d_gene	abundance	j_gene
TGTGCCTGGAGGGGTTCGGGCACAGATACGCAGTATTTT	CAWRGSGTDTQYF	TRBV30	-	once	TRBJ2-3
TGCAGCGGCTGGGGGGATCGCATGAACACTGAAGCTTTCTTT	CSGWGDRMNTEAFF	TRBV29-1	-	-	TRBJ1-1
TGCGCCAGCAGCCAAGATACGGCTAGCGGACAAGAGACCCAGTACTTC	CASSQDTASGQETQYF	TRBV4-1	TRBD2	-	TRBJ2-5
TGTGCCAGCAGCCGCTATGGGGGAAGCGGTAGCAATCAGCCCCAGCATTTT	CASSRYGGSGSNQPQHF	TRBV7-6	-	once	TRBJ1-5
TGCGCCAGCAGCTTGGTAGCGGGAACCTACGAGCAGTACTTC	CASSLVAGTYEQYF	TRBV5-1	TRBD2	-	TRBJ2-7
TGTGCCAGCAATAGGAACACTGAAGCTTTCTTT	CASNRNTEAFF	TRBV25-1	-	-	TRBJ1-1
TGTGCCTGGAGTCGCAATCGGATCACAGATACGCAGTATTTT	CAWSRNRITDTQYF	TRBV30	-	-	TRBJ2-3
TGTGCCACCAGCAGAGAATTGAACACTGAAGCTTTCTTT	CATSRELNTEAFF	TRBV15	-	-	TRBJ1-1
TGTGCCAGCAGTTACGAATGGGACGGTGGCTACACCTTC	CASSYEWDGGYTF	TRBV6-5	-	once	TRBJ1-2
TGCGCCAGCAGTCTCCAGAACAGTCCAAACGAGCAGTACTTC	CASSLQNSPNEQYF	TRBV23-1	-	-	TRBJ2-7
TGTGCCATCAGGGGACTAGCGGGCGCCACAGATACGCAGTATTTT	CAIRGLAGATDTQYF	TRBV10-3	TRBD2	-	TRBJ2-3
TGTGCCAGCAGCTCGGACAGGGGCCACTACAATGAGCAGTTCTTC	CASSSDRGHYNEQFF	TRBV7-2	TRBD1	-	TRBJ2-1
TGTGCCAGCAGCTTGCAGCATAATTCACCCCTCCACTTT	CASSLQHNSPLHF	TRBV27	-	few	TRBJ1-6
TGCGCCAGCAGCGTCCACTACAGAAAGAACACTGAAGCTTTCTTT	CASSVHYRKNTEAFF	TRBV5-1	-	-	TRBJ1-1
TGTGCCTGGAGCAGGATTACTAGCGGGGGGGCAGGTGAGCAGTTCTTC	CAWSRITSGGAGEQFF	TRBV30	TRBD2	-	TRBJ2-1
TGTGCCAGCAGCGGCCCTATAAAAGGGGCCGGGGAGCTGTTTTTT	CASSGPIKGAGELFF	TRBV9	-	-	TRBJ2-2
TGTGCCTGGAGCCGGACAGACGGCAATCAGCCCCAGCATTTT	CAWSRTDGNQPQHF	TRBV30	-	-	TRBJ1-5
TGTGCCAGCAGCGCCCGGGACAGAAGTGGTGGAAACACCATATATTTT	CASSARDRSGGNTIYF	TRBV9	TRBD1	-	TRBJ1-3
TGCAGTGCTTGGGGGCTGGGCGGCTACACCTTC	CSAWGLGGYTF	TRBV20-1	-	-	TRBJ1-2
TGCGCCAGCAGCTTGGAGCCAGTGAGGAGCAACAGCGGTGAGCAGTTCTTC	CASSLEPVRSNSGEQFF	TRBV5-1	-	-	TRBJ2-1
TGCAGCGTTGATCCTCCCCATGACTTCGATGGCTACACCTTC	CSVDPPHDFDGYTF	TRBV29-1	-	-	TRBJ1-2
TGTGCCAGCAGCAACCTAGGCGGGCCTTCCTACAATGAGCAGTTCTTC	CASSNLGGPSYNEQFF	TRBV14	-	-	TRBJ2-1
TGTGCCAGCAGTTACTCCGAAGGTTCGACAGGCCGAGGCTACACCTTC	CASSYSEGSTGRGYTF	TRBV6-6	-	-	TRBJ1-2
TGCGCCAGCAGCGGGAGGTACAATGAGCAGTTCTTC	CASSGRYNEQFF	TRBV5-1	-	-	TRBJ2-1
TGTGCCAGCAGCGTAGGCCTAGCGGGAGGGCCGATGGGAGAGACCCAGTACTTC	CASSVGLAGGPMGETQYF	TRBV9	TRBD2	-	TRBJ2-5
TGTGCCAGCAGTGGATGGACGGACAACCAAGAGACCCAGTACTTC	CASSGWTDNQETQYF	TRBV6-1	-	-	TRBJ2-5
TGTGCCACCCGGGGGGGGACCACAGATACGCAGTATTTT	CATRGGTTDTQYF	TRBV18	TRBD2	-	TRBJ2-3
TGTGCCAGTAGTATGAGACCCTTGCTGCCCGAGACACCTCACTCTGGGGCCAACGTCCTGACTTTC	CASSMRPLLPETPHSGANVLTF	TRBV19	-	-	TRBJ2-6
TGTGCCATCAGTGAGTGGACAGGGAATGAAGCTTTCTTT	CAISEWTGNEAFF	TRBV10-3	TRBD1	once	TRBJ1-1
TGTGCCAGCAGTACACGCGCTACGCCCATCACCGGGGAGCTGTTTTTT	CASSTRATPITGELFF	TRBV27	-	-	TRBJ2-2
TGTGCCAGCAAGCTGTTCCAGGGCCATGAAAAACTGTTTTTT	CASKLFQGHEKLFF	TRBV28	-	-	TRBJ1-4
TGTGCCAGCAGCTTAGATCGGCCCCGGGACGGGGAGCTGTTTTTT	CASSLDRPRDGELFF	TRBV7-8	-	-	TRBJ2-2
TGTGCCAGCAGCGTAGAGGCTAGCGGGAGGGTAGGTCCTGAGCAGTTCTTC	CASSVEASGRVGPEQFF	TRBV9	TRBD2	once	TRBJ2-1
TGTGCCAGCAGCTTAGTCAGCTTCCTCGGGGCTGGCTACACCTTC	CASSLVSFLGAGYTF	TRBV7-9	-	-	TRBJ1-2
TGTGCCAGCAGTTACAGGGGCCTTAGCACAGATACGCAGTATTTT	CASSYRGLSTDTQYF	TRBV6-5	-	-	TRBJ2-3
TGCGCCAGCTCTTTGTTCGGCGAATCCTACGAGCAGTACTTC	CASSLFGESYEQYF	TRBV5-1	-	-	TRBJ2-7